These 20 T cell receptor beta chains were sequenced from one sample in a study of CD8 T cells in ankylosing spondylitis. TCRdb itself ran the 5' RACE reads through MiXCR, one entry per CDR3 protein. The sample lists some 140,000 distinct CDR3 sequences, more than 9.5% occurring once. Sequenced: blood, either unsorted or a sorted T cell fraction (not recorded which). The receptors derive from a female donor with ankylosing spondylitis or in good health (not recorded which).

This clonotype occurred many times. This rearrangement joins TRBV20-1 to TRBJ2-1; 7 bases agree with TRBD2. This CDR3 is 15 amino acids long. Germline CDR1 and CDR2: DFQATT and SNEGSKA (reference sequence). The ends lost 1 base at V and 6 bases at J; junction bases unmatched: 9. The CDR3 region is CSARGERDTPNEQFF. The DNA for the CDR3 is TGCAGTGCTAGAGGGGAGCGGGATACCCCCAATGAGCAGTTCTTC.

This clonotype was seen just once. Given a much more abundant clone one base away, this may be a read error. The J gene is TRBJ2-7, the V gene TRBV12-3 or TRBV12-4; D is unclear. The CDR3 loop spans 14 amino acids. V lost 6 bases to trimming and J lost 6 bases, with 18 bases between them. The CDR3 DNA is TGTGCCAGCAGGGAAAACCTCGGCCCCTGCGAGCAGTACTTC. The encoded protein is CASRENLGPCEQYF.

There are many counts of this clonotype. The chain uses TRBV20-1 and TRBJ1-2; D remains unclear. The CDR3 consists of 13 residues. The germline gives CDR1 DFQATT, CDR2 SNEGSKA (reference sequence). Trimming removed 2 bases at V and 6 bases at J, with 13 bases between. In DNA, the CDR3 is TGCAGTGCTAGAAATTCCGGGATACATGGCTACACCTTC. This codes for CSARNSGIHGYTF.

This clonotype was observed at least ten times. The chain joins TRBV19 to TRBJ2-5, with D unclear. The CDR3 consists of 13 residues. In germline, CDR1 is LNHDA, CDR2 SQIVND (reference sequence). Trimming left V 1 base short and J 5 bases short, with 8 bases between. CDR3 sequence (DNA): TGTGCCAGTAGTATAGGGTTTAGGGAGACCCAGTACTTC. The encoded protein is CASSIGFRETQYF.

This clonotype was detected a few times. The J gene is TRBJ2-3, the V gene TRBV7-9; 9 nucleotides align to TRBD2. The CDR3 sequence is 17 residues long. J was trimmed by 1 base and V by 5 bases; bases with no gene match: 10. The germline V gene encodes CDR1 SEHNR and CDR2 FQNEAQ (reference sequence). The CDR3 nucleotides are TGTGCCAGCAGCCCTTACCCTGAGCGGGGGGGCACAGATACGCAGTATTTT. This encodes CASSPYPERGGTDTQYF.

At least ten counts were recorded for this clonotype. The J gene is TRBJ2-1, the V gene TRBV18, with D possibly being TRBD2 (5 bases). Germline values: CDR1 KGHSH, CDR2 LQKENI. The CDR3 contains 12 residues. V was cut by 6 bases and J by 8 bases, with 11 bases left in between. The CDR3 region has the DNA TGTGCCAGCTCCCGGACTGAGCATGAGCAGTTCTTC. Protein sequence: CASSRTEHEQFF.

Many counts were recorded for this clonotype. The chain has TRBV5-1 and TRBJ2-7; D is tentatively TRBD1 or TRBD2 (6 bases each). CDR1 and CDR2 from the germline V gene are SGHRS and YFSETQ. With 4 bases removed from V and 2 bases from J, the gap between germline ends came to 10 bases. CDR3 length: 13 amino acids. DNA for the CDR3: TGCGCCAGCAGCCGGAGGGGGGCCTACGAGCAGTACTTC. Translating gives CASSRRGAYEQYF. The full variable domain, its missing parts supplied by reference TRBV5-1 and TRBJ2-7, is KAGVTQTPRYLIKTRGQQVTLSCSPISGHRSVSWYQQTPGQGLQFLFEYFSETQRNKGNFPGRFSGRQFSNSRSEMNVSTLELGDSALYLCASSRRGAYEQYFGPGTRLTVT.

This clonotype has at least ten counts. J is TRBJ2-3 and V is TRBV7-9; D not resolved. Looked up from germline, CDR1 is SEHNR and CDR2 is FQNEAQ (reference sequence). V gave up 3 bases and J gave up 0 bases, with 4 bases separating them. This CDR3 has 13 residues. The CDR3 DNA is TGTGCCAGCAGCTTCTTGAGCACAGATACGCAGTATTTT. Its translation: CASSFLSTDTQYF.

This clonotype showed up just a few times. The chain recombines TRBV7-2 with TRBJ1-2; 9 positions agree with TRBD1. The germline gives CDR1 SGHTA, CDR2 FQGNSA. The CDR3 loop spans 13 amino acids. V lost 4 bases, J lost 8 bases, and 5 bases stayed unmatched. This CDR3 is CASSSHRGLGYTF. CDR3 DNA sequence: TGTGCCAGCAGCTCCCACAGGGGGCTGGGCTACACCTTC.

This clonotype was seen many times. This rearrangement joins TRBV5-1 to TRBJ2-1; 7 bases are shared with TRBD1. CDR1 SGHRS and CDR2 YFSETQ come from the germline V gene. Losses at the gene ends were 2 bases for V and 10 bases for J; bases not matched to a gene: 9. CDR3 size: 14 residues. Here the CDR3 DNA reads TGCGCCAGCAGCTTCGGGGACAGAGGGAGCGAGCAGTTCTTC. It yields the protein CASSFGDRGSEQFF.

This clonotype was picked up many times. The chain joins TRBV5-1 to TRBJ1-1, with D uncertain. Germline CDR1 is SGHRS and CDR2 is YFSETQ. This CDR3 is 14 amino acids long. The V end lost 0 bases, the J end lost 4 bases, and 10 bases lay between the germline ends. CDR3 nucleotide sequence: TGCGCCAGCAGCTTGGCGGGTTCGGGCACTGAAGCTTTCTTT. Amino acid sequence: CASSLAGSGTEAFF.

The sample holds many counts of this clonotype. The gene calls are TRBV5-1 and TRBJ1-1; no definite D call. The CDR3 has 14 amino acids. CDR1 SGHRS and CDR2 YFSETQ come from the germline V gene. The germline V and J ends were trimmed by 4 bases and 3 bases, with 13 bases remaining between them. CDR3 in DNA: TGCGCCAGCAGCCCGATCGGGTTTGACACTGAAGCTTTCTTT. This encodes CASSPIGFDTEAFF.

As regards this clonotype: A much bigger clone sits one base away, suggesting this may be a read error. The rearrangement joins TRBV12-3 or TRBV12-4 to TRBJ2-1; 7 nucleotides line up with TRBD2. The CDR3 length is 13 residues. CDR3 in DNA: TGTACCAGCAGGGAAGGCGGGAGCTCTGAGCAGTTCTTC. Protein: CTSREGGSSEQFF.

This clonotype appeared many times. The chain joins TRBV18 to TRBJ1-5; tentatively, D is TRBD1 (5 bases). The CDR3 consists of 16 residues. Germline V CDR1 and CDR2: KGHSH, LQKENI. Trimming pared 2 bases from V and 4 bases from J, leaving 15 bases between. CDR3 loop: CASSPSGAGMNQPQHF. CDR3 in DNA: TGTGCCAGCTCACCAAGTGGAGCAGGGATGAATCAGCCCCAGCATTTT. The whole variable domain, filled in from reference TRBV18 and TRBJ1-5, reads NAGVMQNPRHLVRRRGQEARLRCSPMKGHSHVYWYRQLPEEGLKFMVYLQKENIIDESGMPKERFSAEFPKEGPSILRIQQVVRGDSAAYFCASSPSGAGMNQPQHFGDGTRLSIL.

This clonotype has more than one count but fewer than ten. This chain joins TRBV2 and TRBJ1-5; 9 bases are shared with TRBD1. Germline V gene data show CDR1 as SNHLY and CDR2 as FYNNEI. CDR3 length: 15 residues. J was trimmed by 7 bases and V by 6 bases; bases with no gene match: 10. CDR3 in amino acids: CASRLDRGGTQPQHF. The CDR3 DNA follows: TGTGCCAGCAGGCTAGACAGGGGGGGGACCCAGCCCCAGCATTTT.

This clonotype has at least ten counts. The V gene is TRBV20-1, the J gene TRBJ2-1; perhaps TRBD2 as D (6 bases). The CDR3 contains 15 residues. The V gene lost 1 base and the J gene lost 9 bases, with 19 bases spanning the gap. The germline gives CDR1 DFQATT, CDR2 SNEGSKA (reference sequence). In DNA form, the CDR3 reads TGCAGTGCTAGAGCCAGCGGGCGAGCCTTTAGTGAGCAGTTCTTC. Residues: CSARASGRAFSEQFF.

The table lists this clonotype with a few counts. This chain uses TRBV15 with TRBJ2-3; 8 nucleotides match TRBD2. With 0 bases clipped from V and 2 bases from J, the junction kept 10 bases outside the gene matches. The CDR3 runs to 18 residues. Germline V gene sequence: CDR1 LNHNV, CDR2 YYDKDF (reference sequence). The CDR3 sequence: CATSRDLVSGDLTDTQYF. Written as DNA, the CDR3 is TGTGCCACCAGCAGAGATCTGGTTAGCGGGGACCTCACAGATACGCAGTATTTT.

This clonotype was observed at least ten times. The chain uses TRBV5-1 and TRBJ2-7; 8 bases are shared with TRBD1. There are 14 residues in the CDR3. V lost 4 bases, J lost 3 bases, and 6 bases stayed unmatched. Germline V gene sequence: CDR1 SGHRS, CDR2 YFSETQ. The DNA of the CDR3 is TGCGCCAGCAGCCTTGACAGGGGTTACTACGAGCAGTACTTC. This sequence encodes CASSLDRGYYEQYF.

This clonotype was observed at least ten times. The genes are TRBV6-1 and TRBJ1-6; possible D gene TRBD1, 6 bases. The CDR3 consists of 14 residues. Germline V gene data show CDR1 as MNHNS and CDR2 as SASEGT. Trimming took 10 bases from V and 10 from J, leaving 20 bases between them. CDR3 residues: CAITGTGTPSPLHF. In nucleotides, the CDR3 is TGTGCCATCACGGGCACCGGGACACCCTCACCCCTCCACTTT.

This clonotype was seen only a few times. The chain recombines TRBV20-1 with TRBJ2-1, with D possibly TRBD1 on 8 matching bases. The CDR3 is 15 amino acids. Germline values: CDR1 DFQATT, CDR2 SNEGSKA (reference sequence). Trimming took 8 bases from V and 7 from J, leaving 24 bases between them. This chain's CDR3 is CSWGQGAGVGNEQFF. In nucleotides, the CDR3 is TGCAGTTGGGGCCAGGGGGCGGGAGTAGGAAATGAGCAGTTCTTC.